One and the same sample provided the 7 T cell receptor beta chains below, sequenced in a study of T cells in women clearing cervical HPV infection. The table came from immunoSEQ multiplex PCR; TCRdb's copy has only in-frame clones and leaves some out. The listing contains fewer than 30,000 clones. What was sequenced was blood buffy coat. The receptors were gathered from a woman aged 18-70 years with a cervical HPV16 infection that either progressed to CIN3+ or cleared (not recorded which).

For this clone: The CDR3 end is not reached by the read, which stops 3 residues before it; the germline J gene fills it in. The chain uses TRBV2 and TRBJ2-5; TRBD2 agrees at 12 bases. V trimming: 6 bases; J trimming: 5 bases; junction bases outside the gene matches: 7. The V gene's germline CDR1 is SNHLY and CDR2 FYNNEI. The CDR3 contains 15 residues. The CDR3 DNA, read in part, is TGTGCCAGCAGCTCCGGGACTAGCGGGTTGGAGACC. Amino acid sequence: CASSSGTSGLET. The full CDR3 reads CASSSGTSGLETQYF.

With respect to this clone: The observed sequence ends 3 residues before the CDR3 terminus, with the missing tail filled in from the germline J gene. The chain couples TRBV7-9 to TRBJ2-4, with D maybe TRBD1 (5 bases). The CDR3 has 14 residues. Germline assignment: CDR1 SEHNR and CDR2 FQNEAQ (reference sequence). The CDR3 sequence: CASSFRQNHDGQYF. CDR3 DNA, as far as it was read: TGTGCCAGCAGCTTTCGACAGAATCACGATGGT.

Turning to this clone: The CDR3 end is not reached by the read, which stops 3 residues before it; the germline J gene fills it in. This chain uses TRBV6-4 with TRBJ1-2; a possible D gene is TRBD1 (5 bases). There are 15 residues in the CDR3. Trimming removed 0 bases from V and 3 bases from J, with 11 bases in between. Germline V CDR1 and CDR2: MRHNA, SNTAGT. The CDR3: CASSDSRQPHYGYTF. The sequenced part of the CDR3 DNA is TGTGCCAGCAGTGACTCGAGACAGCCCCACTATGGC.

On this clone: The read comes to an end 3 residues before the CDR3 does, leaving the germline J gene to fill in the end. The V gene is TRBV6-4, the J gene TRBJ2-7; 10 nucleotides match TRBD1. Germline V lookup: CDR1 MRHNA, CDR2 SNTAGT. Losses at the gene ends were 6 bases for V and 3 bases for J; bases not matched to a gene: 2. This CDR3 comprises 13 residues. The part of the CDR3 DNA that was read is TGTGCCAGCAGGGGGACAGGGGACTACGAG. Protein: CASRGTGDYE. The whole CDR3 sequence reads CASRGTGDYEQYF.

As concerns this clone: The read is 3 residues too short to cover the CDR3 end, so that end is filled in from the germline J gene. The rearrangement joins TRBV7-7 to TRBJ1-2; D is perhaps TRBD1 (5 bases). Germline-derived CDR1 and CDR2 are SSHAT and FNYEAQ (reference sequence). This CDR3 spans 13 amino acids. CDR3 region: CASSPGGYNDYTF. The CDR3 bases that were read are TGTGCCAGCAGTCCCGGGGGGTACAATGAC.

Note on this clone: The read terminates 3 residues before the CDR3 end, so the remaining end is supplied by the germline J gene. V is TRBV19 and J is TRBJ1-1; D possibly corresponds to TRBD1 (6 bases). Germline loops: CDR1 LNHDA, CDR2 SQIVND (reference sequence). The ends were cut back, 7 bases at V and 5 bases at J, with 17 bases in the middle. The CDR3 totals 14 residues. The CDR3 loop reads CASTFRAQGTEAFF. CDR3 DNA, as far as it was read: TGTGCCAGTACCTTTCGGGCTCAGGGGACTGAA.

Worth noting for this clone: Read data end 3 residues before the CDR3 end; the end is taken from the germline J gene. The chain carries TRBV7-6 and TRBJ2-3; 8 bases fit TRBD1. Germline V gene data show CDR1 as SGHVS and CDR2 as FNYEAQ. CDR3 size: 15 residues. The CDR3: CASSFSSGGQETQYF. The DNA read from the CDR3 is TGTGCCAGCAGCTTCTCCTCAGGGGGCCAAGAGACG. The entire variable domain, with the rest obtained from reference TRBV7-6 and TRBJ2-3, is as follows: GAGVSQSPRYKVTKRGQDVALRCDPISGHVSLYWYRQALGQGPEFLTYFNYEAQQDKSGLPNDRFSAERPEGSISTLTIQRTEQRDSAMYRCASSFSSGGQETQYFGPGTRLTVL.